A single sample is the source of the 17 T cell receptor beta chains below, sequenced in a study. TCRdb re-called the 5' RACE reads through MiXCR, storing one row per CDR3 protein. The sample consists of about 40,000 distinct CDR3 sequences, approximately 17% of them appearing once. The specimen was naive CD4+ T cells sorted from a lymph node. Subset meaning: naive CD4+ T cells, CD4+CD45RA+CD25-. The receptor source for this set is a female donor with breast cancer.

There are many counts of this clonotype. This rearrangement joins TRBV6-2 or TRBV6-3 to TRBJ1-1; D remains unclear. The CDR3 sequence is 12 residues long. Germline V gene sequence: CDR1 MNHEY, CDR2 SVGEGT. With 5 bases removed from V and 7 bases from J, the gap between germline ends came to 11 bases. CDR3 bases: TGTGCCAGCAGTCCGGGGTTGGGTGAAGCTTTCTTT. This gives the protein CASSPGLGEAFF.

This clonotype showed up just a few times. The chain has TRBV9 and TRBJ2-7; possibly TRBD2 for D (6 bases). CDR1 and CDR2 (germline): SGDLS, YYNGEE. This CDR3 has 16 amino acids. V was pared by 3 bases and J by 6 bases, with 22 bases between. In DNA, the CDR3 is TGTGCCAGCAGCGGAGGGCGTCGGAGGGTTGAATGCGAGCAGTACTTC. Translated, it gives CASSGGRRRVECEQYF.

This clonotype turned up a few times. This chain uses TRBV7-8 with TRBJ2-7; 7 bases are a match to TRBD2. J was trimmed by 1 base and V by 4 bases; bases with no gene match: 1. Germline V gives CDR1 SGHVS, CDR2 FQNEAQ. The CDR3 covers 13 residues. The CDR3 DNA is TGTGCCAGCAGCTGGACTAGTTCCTACGAGCAGTACTTC. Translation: CASSWTSSYEQYF.

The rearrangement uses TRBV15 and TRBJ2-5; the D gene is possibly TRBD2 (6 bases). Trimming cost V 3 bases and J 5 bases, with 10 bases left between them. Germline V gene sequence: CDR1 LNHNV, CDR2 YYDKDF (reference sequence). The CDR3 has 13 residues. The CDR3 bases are TGTGCCACCAGCAGGGACTATAAGGAGACCCAGTACTTC. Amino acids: CATSRDYKETQYF.

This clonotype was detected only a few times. The CDR3 sequence is CASSQNSDRHGANVLTF. CDR3 in DNA: TGCGCCAGCAGCCAAAATTCGGACAGGCATGGGGCCAACGTCCTGACTTTC. The rearrangement uses TRBV4-3 and TRBJ2-6; 7 positions agree with TRBD1. This CDR3 has 17 amino acids. The germline V gene has CDR1 LGHNA and CDR2 YSLEER. The junction had 7 bases not matched to a gene; V was cut back by 2 bases and J by 3 bases.

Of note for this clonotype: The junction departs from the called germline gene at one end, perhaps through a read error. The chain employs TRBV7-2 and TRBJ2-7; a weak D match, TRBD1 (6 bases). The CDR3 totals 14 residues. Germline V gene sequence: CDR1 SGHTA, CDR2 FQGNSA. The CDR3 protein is CASSGDRFSYEQHF. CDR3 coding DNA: TGTGCCAGCAGCGGAGACAGGTTCTCCTACGAGCAGCACTTC.

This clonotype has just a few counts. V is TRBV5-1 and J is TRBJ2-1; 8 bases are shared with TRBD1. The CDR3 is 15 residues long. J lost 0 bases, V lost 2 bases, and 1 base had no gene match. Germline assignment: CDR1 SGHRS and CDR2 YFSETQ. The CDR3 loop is CASSFGTGSYNEQFF. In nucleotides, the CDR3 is TGCGCCAGCAGCTTCGGGACAGGCTCCTACAATGAGCAGTTCTTC.

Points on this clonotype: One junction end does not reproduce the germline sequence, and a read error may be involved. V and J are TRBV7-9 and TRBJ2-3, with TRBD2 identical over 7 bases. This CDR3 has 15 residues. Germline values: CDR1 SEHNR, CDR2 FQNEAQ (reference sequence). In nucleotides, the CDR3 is TGTGCCCGCAGCGAACTAGCGACTAGCACAGATACGCAGTATTTT. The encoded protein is CARSELATSTDTQYF.

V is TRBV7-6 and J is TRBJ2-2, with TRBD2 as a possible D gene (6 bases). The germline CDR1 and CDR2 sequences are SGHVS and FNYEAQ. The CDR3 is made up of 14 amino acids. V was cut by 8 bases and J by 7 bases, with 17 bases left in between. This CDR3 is CASVEGRRGGELFF. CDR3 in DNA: TGTGCCAGCGTGGAGGGCCGGAGGGGCGGGGAGCTGTTTTTT.

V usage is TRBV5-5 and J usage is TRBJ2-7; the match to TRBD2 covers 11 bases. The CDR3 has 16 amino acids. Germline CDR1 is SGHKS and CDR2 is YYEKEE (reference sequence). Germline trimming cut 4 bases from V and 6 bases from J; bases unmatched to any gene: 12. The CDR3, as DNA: TGTGCCAGCAGCCGAATACCTGGGCTAGCGGGAGGCGAGCAGTACTTC. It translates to CASSRIPGLAGGEQYF.

CDR3 region: CASSLVSGSLFLTDTQYF. CDR3 nucleotide sequence: TGTGCCAGCAGCTTAGTAAGCGGGAGCCTATTTCTGACAGATACGCAGTATTTT. The chain has TRBV7-2 and TRBJ2-3; 8 bases agree with TRBD2. The CDR3 totals 18 residues. The V segment lost 1 base and the J segment 3 bases; nucleotides outside the gene matches: 12. Looked up from germline, CDR1 is SGHTA and CDR2 is FQGNSA.

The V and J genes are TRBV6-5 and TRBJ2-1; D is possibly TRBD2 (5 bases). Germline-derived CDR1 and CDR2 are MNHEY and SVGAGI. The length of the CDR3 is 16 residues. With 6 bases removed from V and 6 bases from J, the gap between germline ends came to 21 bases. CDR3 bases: TGTGCCAGCAGACTCCGCCGGGTGGGAGAAGTCAATGAGCAGTTCTTC. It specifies CASRLRRVGEVNEQFF.

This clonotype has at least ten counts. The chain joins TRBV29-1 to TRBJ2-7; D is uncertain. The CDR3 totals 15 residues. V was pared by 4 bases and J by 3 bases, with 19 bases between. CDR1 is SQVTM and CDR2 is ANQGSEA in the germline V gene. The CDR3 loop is CSVVRPGRLGYEQYF. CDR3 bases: TGCAGCGTTGTGCGCCCTGGACGGCTCGGCTACGAGCAGTACTTC.

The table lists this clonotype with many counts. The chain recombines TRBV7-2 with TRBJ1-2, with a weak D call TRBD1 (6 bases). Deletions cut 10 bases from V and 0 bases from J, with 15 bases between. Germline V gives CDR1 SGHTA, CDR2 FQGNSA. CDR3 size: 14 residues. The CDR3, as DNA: TGTGCCACCGGGAGGGGACACCCTAACTATGGCTACACCTTC. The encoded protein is CATGRGHPNYGYTF.

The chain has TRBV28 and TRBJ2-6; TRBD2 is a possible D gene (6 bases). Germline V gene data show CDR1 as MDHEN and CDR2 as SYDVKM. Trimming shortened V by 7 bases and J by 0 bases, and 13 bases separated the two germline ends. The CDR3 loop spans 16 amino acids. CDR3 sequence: CASNSGSNSGANVLTF. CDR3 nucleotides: TGTGCCAGCAACTCCGGGAGCAACTCTGGGGCCAACGTCCTGACTTTC.

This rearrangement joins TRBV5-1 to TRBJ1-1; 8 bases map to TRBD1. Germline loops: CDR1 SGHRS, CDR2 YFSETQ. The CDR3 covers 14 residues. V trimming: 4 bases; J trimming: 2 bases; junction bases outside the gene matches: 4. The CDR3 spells CASSQDRANTEAFF. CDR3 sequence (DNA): TGCGCCAGCAGCCAGGACAGGGCAAACACTGAAGCTTTCTTT.

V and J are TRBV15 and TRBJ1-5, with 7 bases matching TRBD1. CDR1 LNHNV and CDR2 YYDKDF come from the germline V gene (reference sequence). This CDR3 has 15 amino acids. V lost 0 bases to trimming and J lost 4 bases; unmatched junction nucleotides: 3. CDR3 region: CATSRDPGGNQPQHF. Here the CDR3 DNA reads TGTGCCACCAGCAGAGATCCAGGGGGAAATCAGCCCCAGCATTTT.